The rows below give T cell receptor beta chains drawn from one sample of a study of PD-L1 blockade in urothelial cancer. Produced via immunoSEQ multiplex PCR; TCRdb's table is partial and in-frame only. The sample includes 25,000 to 35,000 clones, about 85% of them seen just once. The sequencing used PBMCs, collected around atezolizumab (anti-PD-L1) treatment. The source of these receptors is a man between 65 and 85 years old with urothelial cancer. Each CDR3 is given with its conserved first and last residue.

j_call v_call cdr3_aa
TRBJ2-1 TRBV2 CASTPGWEGQFF
TRBJ2-3 TRBV5-1 CASVEGSTDTQYF
TRBJ1-2 TRBV6-5 CASSYSRGTSGYTF
TRBJ2-1 TRBV2 CASSGPPGNPVNEQFF
TRBJ2-3 TRBV4-3 CASSQDEGRTDTQYF
TRBJ2-7 TRBV30 CAWSVVDMKSYEQYF
TRBJ1-2 TRBV27 CASSLGQSGAFRLTF
TRBJ2-1 TRBV7-9 CASSSRDRPGNEQFF
TRBJ2-7 TRBV5-4 CASSPRTGGGEQYF
TRBJ2-7 TRBV2 CASSSLAGELEQYF
TRBJ1-4 TRBV5-1 CASSLEGSGEKLFF
TRBJ2-3 TRBV27 CASSFEQGTDTQYF
TRBJ1-2 TRBV5-1 CASSLVAGGQSGYTF
TRBJ2-3 TRBV19 CASSMEGDTQYF
TRBJ1-2 TRBV14 CASSQDRGVPAGYTF
TRBJ2-1 TRBV19 CASSTDSLREQFF
TRBJ1-4 TRBV25-1 CASREGELFF
TRBJ2-7 TRBV28 CASSLSDRDIAYEQYF
TRBJ1-1 TRBV6-5 CASRPRGNTEAFF
TRBJ2-1 TRBV27 CASMEITGGNYNEQFF
TRBJ2-7 TRBV27 CASSSATASRQYF
TRBJ2-1 TRBV19 CASSIRTSEQFF
TRBJ2-5 TRBV7-9 CASSPVPGQGRWETQYF
TRBJ1-1 TRBV5-1 CASSFQGTNTEAFF
TRBJ2-1 TRBV7-3 CASSSTGLDYNEQFF
TRBJ1-3 TRBV5-1 CASSARTDRTYSGNIIYF
TRBJ2-2 TRBV6-5 CASSYWRDTGELFF
TRBJ1-1 TRBV2 CASSWDRAEDTEAFF
TRBJ1-1 TRBV19 CASSYLQGEKNTEAFF
TRBJ2-1 TRBV27 CASSLVREGEQFF
TRBJ1-1 TRBV7-2 CASSVGPGDTEAFF
TRBJ1-5 TRBV5-5 CASSFQGSGNQPQHF
TRBJ2-7 TRBV10-3 CAISEQGTQSEQYF
TRBJ2-3 TRBV4-1 CASSLTSPGPDTQYF
TRBJ2-1 TRBV7-3 CASSLEFGGRGHEQFF
TRBJ2-7 TRBV7-2 CASSPAGGPSSYEQYF
TRBJ2-1 TRBV7-3 CASSFLGINNEQFF
TRBJ2-1 TRBV4-1 CASSQELAGDYSYNEQFF
TRBJ2-1 TRBV6-6 CASSYRGGPSYNEQFF
TRBJ2-5 TRBV7-2 CASSPALIAGGRETQYF
TRBJ2-6 TRBV10-3 CAISDPRGKANVLTF